This TCR beta chain came from a study of immune cell composition in non-small cell lung cancer. Study outcomes and limitations: Lung squamous cell carcinoma tumours had significantly higher top 10 clone scores and productive clonality than lung adenocarcinoma. It was not proven that tumour-reactive clones equal dominant tumour-associated clones.

Using immunoSEQ multiplex PCR, the repertoire was profiled, and TCRdb retains in-frame clones only, with some absent. This table has under 5,000 clones, roughly 79% appearing once. CDR3 length: 15 residues. CDR1 is SNHLY, CDR2 FYNNEI, per germline. The J segment lost 2 bases and the V segment lost 4 bases, leaving 5 bases of the junction unmatched. As to this clone: Its antigen is as yet unknown.

This chain connects TRBV2 to TRBJ2-3; 8 bases are a match to TRBD2. This TCR derives from a human donor with non-small cell lung cancer. The sequencing sample was made of lung tumor tissue. For the CDR3, the DNA is TGTGCCAGCAGTGCTACTAGCGGCTACACAGATACGCAGTATTTT. Amino acid sequence: CASSATSGYTDTQYF.